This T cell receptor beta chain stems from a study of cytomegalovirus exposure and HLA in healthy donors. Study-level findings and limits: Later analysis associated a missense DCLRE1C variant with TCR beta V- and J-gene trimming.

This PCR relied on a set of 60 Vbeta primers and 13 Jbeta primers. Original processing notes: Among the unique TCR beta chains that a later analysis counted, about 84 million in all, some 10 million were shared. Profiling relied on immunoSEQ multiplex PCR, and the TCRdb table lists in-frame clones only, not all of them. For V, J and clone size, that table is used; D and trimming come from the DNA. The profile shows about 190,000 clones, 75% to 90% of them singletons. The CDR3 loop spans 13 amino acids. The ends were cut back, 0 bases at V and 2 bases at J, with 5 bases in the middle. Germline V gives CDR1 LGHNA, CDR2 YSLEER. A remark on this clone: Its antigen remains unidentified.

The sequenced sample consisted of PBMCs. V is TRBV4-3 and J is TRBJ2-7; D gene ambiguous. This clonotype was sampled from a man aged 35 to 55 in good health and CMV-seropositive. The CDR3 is CASSQDTTYEQYF. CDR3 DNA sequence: TGCGCCAGCAGCCAAGACACTACCTACGAGCAGTACTTC.